At least ten counts were recorded for the clone carrying this T cell receptor (beta chain). Its cognate antigen is unknown. TCR beta CDR3 region amplification was performed from RNA transcripts. Initially, a first-round RT-PCR of the TCR CDR3 employed the HTBI primer set. TCRdb processed the multiplex PCR reads anew with MiXCR; each CDR3 protein has one entry. The sample includes roughly 560,000 distinct CDR3 sequences, roughly 15% of them seen just once. These data are taken from a study of T cells in Graves' hyperthyroidism and ophthalmopathy. As for the study in general: Pretreatment peripheral blood was obtained at initial diagnosis. Findings of the study overall: Through a model of 13 V-J features, ophthalmopathy was separated from stable hyperthyroidism.

This CDR3 has 14 amino acids. V was clipped by 4 bases and J by 5 bases; unmatched bases: 3. Germline V gene lookup returns CDR1 MNHEY and CDR2 SVGAGI. Each diagnosis was grounded in clinical symptoms, serum thyroxine and TRAb, thyroid ultrasound, and orbital computed tomography. This clonotype was sampled from a woman between 40 and 55 years old with Graves' ophthalmopathy. This chain joins TRBV6-5 and TRBJ2-7; TRBD2 agrees at 12 bases. Sequenced material: blood. DNA of the CDR3: TGTGCCAGCAGTTCCAGACTAGCGGGAGACGAGCAGTACTTC. It yields the protein CASSSRLAGDEQYF.